Listed below are T cell receptor beta chains from one sample, sequenced in a study of CD4 T cells in relation to SARS-CoV-2 and coronaviruses. TCRdb's copy holds only in-frame clones and misses some; the assay was immunoSEQ multiplex PCR. The sample contains some 22,000 clones, around 82% of which appear only once. No cognate antigen is known for these TCRs. Material: CD4+ T cells from PBMCs, cultured in vitro. These receptors originate from a human donor in good health. Both conserved end residues are part of each CDR3. A D gene is named only where the DNA matches it firmly. The listing skips clone size in some rows; elsewhere it reads once, few, many or a size class.

d_gene: -; v_gene: TRBV19; abundance: few; len: 14; j_gene: TRBJ1-5; CDR3aa: CASKVQEGDQPQHF; CDR3nt: TGTGCCAGTAAAGTACAGGAAGGTGATCAGCCCCAGCATTTT
d_gene: TRBD1; v_gene: TRBV2; abundance: few; len: 14; j_gene: TRBJ1-5; CDR3aa: CASSWGQGNQPQHF; CDR3nt: TGTGCCAGCAGTTGGGGACAGGGCAATCAGCCCCAGCATTTT
d_gene: -; v_gene: TRBV19; abundance: -; len: 15; j_gene: TRBJ1-1; CDR3aa: CASSIPGSLNTEAFF; CDR3nt: TGTGCCAGTAGTATCCCAGGGAGTTTAAACACTGAAGCTTTCTTT
d_gene: TRBD1; v_gene: TRBV18; abundance: -; len: 13; j_gene: TRBJ2-3; CDR3aa: CASSRQGPDTQYF; CDR3nt: TGTGCCAGCTCGCGACAGGGCCCAGATACGCAGTATTTT
d_gene: -; v_gene: TRBV7-9; abundance: few; len: 13; j_gene: TRBJ2-2; CDR3aa: CASSLKVTGELFF; CDR3nt: TGTGCCAGCAGCTTGAAGGTTACCGGGGAGCTGTTTTTT
d_gene: TRBD2; v_gene: TRBV20-1; abundance: -; len: 15; j_gene: TRBJ2-3; CDR3aa: CSASPLREKPDTQYF; CDR3nt: TGCAGTGCTAGTCCACTGCGGGAGAAACCAGATACGCAGTATTTT
d_gene: -; v_gene: TRBV2; abundance: once; len: 12; j_gene: TRBJ1-1; CDR3aa: CASMRVNTEAFF; CDR3nt: TGTGCCAGCATGCGGGTAAACACTGAAGCTTTCTTT
d_gene: -; v_gene: TRBV2; abundance: -; len: 16; j_gene: TRBJ1-2; CDR3aa: CASREMVTGAVGGYTF; CDR3nt: TGTGCCAGCAGGGAGATGGTAACCGGGGCAGTGGGAGGCTACACCTTC
d_gene: -; v_gene: TRBV7-3; abundance: few; len: 14; j_gene: TRBJ1-1; CDR3aa: CASSLIGMNTEAFF; CDR3nt: TGTGCCAGCAGCTTAATCGGGATGAACACTGAAGCTTTCTTT
d_gene: TRBD1; v_gene: TRBV29-1; abundance: -; len: 13; j_gene: TRBJ2-1; CDR3aa: CSVGQGRMDEQFF; CDR3nt: TGCAGCGTTGGACAGGGGAGAATGGATGAGCAGTTCTTC
d_gene: -; v_gene: TRBV3-1/TRBV3-2; abundance: -; len: 16; j_gene: TRBJ2-2; CDR3aa: CASSPNWGQNTGELFF; CDR3nt: TGTGCCAGCAGCCCTAATTGGGGACAGAACACCGGGGAGCTGTTTTTT
d_gene: -; v_gene: TRBV19; abundance: once; len: 16; j_gene: TRBJ1-1; CDR3aa: CASTRDGSGGATEAFF; CDR3nt: TGTGCCAGTACCAGGGATGGATCGGGGGGGGCCACTGAAGCTTTCTTT
d_gene: -; v_gene: TRBV6-4; abundance: -; len: 13; j_gene: TRBJ2-2; CDR3aa: CASSDRSTGELFF; CDR3nt: TGTGCCAGCAGTGATAGGAGCACCGGGGAGCTGTTTTTT
d_gene: -; v_gene: TRBV7-3; abundance: few; len: 13; j_gene: TRBJ2-2; CDR3aa: CASSLNAVGELFF; CDR3nt: TGTGCCAGCAGCTTAAATGCGGTAGGGGAGCTGTTTTTT
d_gene: -; v_gene: TRBV7-3; abundance: -; len: 14; j_gene: TRBJ2-7; CDR3aa: CASSLAGDPYEQYF; CDR3nt: TGTGCCAGCAGCTTAGCAGGGGATCCCTACGAGCAGTACTTC
d_gene: -; v_gene: TRBV5-8; abundance: -; len: 16; j_gene: TRBJ2-5; CDR3aa: CASSLGRLSGQETQYF; CDR3nt: TGTGCCAGCAGCTTGGGTAGGCTATCGGGGCAAGAGACCCAGTACTTC
d_gene: -; v_gene: TRBV7-8; abundance: -; len: 14; j_gene: TRBJ1-5; CDR3aa: CASSGGDSNQPQHF; CDR3nt: TGTGCCAGCAGCGGAGGGGATAGCAATCAGCCCCAGCATTTT
d_gene: -; v_gene: TRBV6-1; abundance: -; len: 15; j_gene: TRBJ1-6; CDR3aa: CASSEAGNYNSPLHF; CDR3nt: TGTGCCAGCAGTGAAGCAGGGAATTATAATTCACCCCTCCACTTT
d_gene: -; v_gene: TRBV15; abundance: -; len: 15; j_gene: TRBJ2-2; CDR3aa: CATSRQIANTGELFF; CDR3nt: TGTGCCACCAGCAGACAGATAGCGAACACCGGGGAGCTGTTTTTT
d_gene: -; v_gene: TRBV28; abundance: -; len: 16; j_gene: TRBJ2-7; CDR3aa: CASSLMARLTSYEQYF; CDR3nt: TGTGCCAGCAGTTTAATGGCTCGGCTGACCTCCTACGAGCAGTACTTC
d_gene: -; v_gene: TRBV10-3; abundance: once; len: 12; j_gene: TRBJ1-5; CDR3aa: CAVGAPNQPQHF; CDR3nt: TGTGCCGTGGGGGCACCCAATCAGCCCCAGCATTTT
d_gene: -; v_gene: TRBV29-1; abundance: -; len: 13; j_gene: TRBJ1-1; CDR3aa: CSVKARMNTEAFF; CDR3nt: TGCAGCGTCAAAGCTCGGATGAACACTGAAGCTTTCTTT
d_gene: TRBD1; v_gene: TRBV7-9; abundance: -; len: 16; j_gene: TRBJ1-2; CDR3aa: CASSLAKVDRPYGYTF; CDR3nt: TGTGCCAGCAGCCTAGCGAAGGTGGACAGGCCCTATGGCTACACCTTC
d_gene: -; v_gene: TRBV25-1; abundance: -; len: 15; j_gene: TRBJ1-6; CDR3aa: CASSETSSYNSPLHF; CDR3nt: TGTGCCAGCAGTGAGACAAGCTCCTATAATTCACCCCTCCACTTT
d_gene: -; v_gene: TRBV5-1; abundance: -; len: 15; j_gene: TRBJ2-3; CDR3aa: CASSLDGSGTDTQYF; CDR3nt: TGCGCCAGCAGCTTGGATGGGAGTGGCACAGATACGCAGTATTTT
d_gene: -; v_gene: TRBV5-6; abundance: -; len: 15; j_gene: TRBJ1-1; CDR3aa: CASTRLAGSNTEAFF; CDR3nt: TGTGCCAGCACCCGACTAGCAGGTTCTAACACTGAAGCTTTCTTT
d_gene: -; v_gene: TRBV7-9; abundance: few; len: 14; j_gene: TRBJ1-2; CDR3aa: CASSLTGGGYGYTF; CDR3nt: TGTGCCAGCAGCCTTACAGGAGGGGGCTATGGCTACACCTTC
d_gene: TRBD1; v_gene: TRBV10-3; abundance: -; len: 11; j_gene: TRBJ2-1; CDR3aa: CATTTGDEQFF; CDR3nt: TGTGCCACAACCACAGGGGATGAGCAGTTCTTC
d_gene: -; v_gene: TRBV6-5; abundance: -; len: 12; j_gene: TRBJ1-4; CDR3aa: CASRGLSEKLFF; CDR3nt: TGTGCCAGCAGGGGGCTAAGTGAAAAACTGTTTTTT
d_gene: -; v_gene: TRBV6-2/TRBV6-3; abundance: -; len: 14; j_gene: TRBJ1-1; CDR3aa: CASSYGGQRTEAFF; CDR3nt: TGTGCCAGCAGTTATGGGGGGCAGAGGACTGAAGCTTTCTTT
d_gene: -; v_gene: TRBV7-6; abundance: -; len: 14; j_gene: TRBJ2-2; CDR3aa: CASISLSNTGELFF; CDR3nt: TGTGCCAGCATTTCACTTTCGAACACCGGGGAGCTGTTTTTT
d_gene: -; v_gene: TRBV5-1; abundance: -; len: 14; j_gene: TRBJ1-3; CDR3aa: CASSFDNSGNTIYF; CDR3nt: TGCGCCAGCAGCTTCGACAATTCTGGAAACACCATATATTTT